One and the same sample provided the 20 T cell receptor beta chains below, sequenced in a study of post-analysis software for immune sequencing data. Antigen specificity for these receptors is unknown. General study results and limits: Roughly five TRBV segments appeared more often in patients than in controls, and TRBV5-6, TRBV5-1 and TRBV20-1 were among these.

Unique molecular identifiers were present in the TCR beta cDNA libraries. TCRdb re-analysed the PCR reads in MiXCR, keeping a single row per CDR3 protein. The sample carries hundreds of thousands of distinct CDR3 sequences, around 44% recorded once. Specimen: blood. These receptors all come from a girl between 5 and 17 years old with multiple sclerosis.

Of note for this clonotype: One junction end disagrees with the germline gene, perhaps due to a read error. The V and J genes are TRBV7-7 and TRBJ2-3; 9 bases match TRBD2. The CDR3 loop spans 16 amino acids. CDR1 and CDR2 (germline): SSHAT, FNYEAQ (reference sequence). CDR3 sequence reads: CASSHGTGAGGDTQYF. CDR3 nucleotides: TGTGCTAGCAGCCATGGCACGGGAGCGGGAGGAGATACGCAGTATTTT.

This chain uses TRBV12-3 or TRBV12-4 with TRBJ2-5; 7 positions match TRBD1. The CDR3 spans 13 residues. V was clipped by 6 bases and J by 3 bases; unmatched bases: 4. CDR3 DNA: TGTGCCAGCAGAGGGACAGTTGAAGAGACCCAGTACTTC. This encodes CASRGTVEETQYF.

Concerning this clonotype itself: Given a much more abundant clone one base away, this may be a read error. The chain carries TRBV13 and TRBJ2-1, with TRBD2 as a possible D gene (7 bases). Germline V gives CDR1 PRHDT, CDR2 FYEKMQ (reference sequence). This CDR3 is built from 14 residues. As DNA, the CDR3 is TGTGCCAGCGAGGGACCTACGGGGGGCAATAAGCAGTTCTTC. It translates to CASEGPTGGNKQFF.

The rearrangement links TRBV12-3 or TRBV12-4 to TRBJ1-1, with D tentatively TRBD1 (5 bases). The CDR3 totals 15 residues. Trimming took 0 bases from V and 1 from J, leaving 9 bases between them. CDR3 protein: CASSLAGASNTEAFF. The CDR3 coding sequence is TGTGCCAGCAGTTTAGCAGGGGCCTCGAACACTGAAGCTTTCTTT.

This clonotype was recorded at least ten times. V gene TRBV5-1 combines with J gene TRBJ2-3; 10 bases are shared with TRBD1. Germline V gives CDR1 SGHRS, CDR2 YFSETQ. The CDR3 has 17 amino acids. V was clipped by 3 bases and J by 1 base; unmatched bases: 8. The CDR3 loop is CASSSSWTGGGTDTQYF. The CDR3 DNA reads TGCGCCAGCAGCTCCTCCTGGACAGGGGGAGGCACAGATACGCAGTATTTT.

This clonotype appeared a few times. The gene calls are TRBV6-5 and TRBJ2-1; the D is unclear. From germline, CDR1 is MNHEY and CDR2 SVGAGI. The CDR3 contains 14 residues. V shed 7 bases and J shed 5 bases, with 15 bases lying between them. In DNA, the CDR3 is TGTGCCAGCAAGGCCCGACCCCTAGACAATGAGCAGTTCTTC. Its translation is CASKARPLDNEQFF.

This clonotype turned up a few times. V gene TRBV20-1 combines with J gene TRBJ2-4, with D tentatively TRBD2 (6 bases). The better agreement between TRBJ2-7 and the DNA end casts doubt on the J call. Germline V lookup: CDR1 DFQATT, CDR2 SNEGSKA (reference sequence). The CDR3 runs to 12 residues. The CDR3, as DNA: TGCAGTGCTAGGCTGGGGGGCTACGAGCAGTACTTC. Residues: CSARLGGYEQYF.

The rearrangement joins TRBV27 to TRBJ1-4; TRBD1 matches 9 bases. The V segment lost 6 bases and the J segment 0 bases; nucleotides outside the gene matches: 11. This CDR3 spans 18 amino acids. Germline CDR1 and CDR2: MNHEY and SMNVEV (reference sequence). CDR3 DNA: TGTGCCAGCAGACCGGGCCCGGGACAGGGCACAACTAATGAAAAACTGTTTTTT. It translates to CASRPGPGQGTTNEKLFF.

The V gene is TRBV5-1, the J gene TRBJ2-1, with TRBD2 matching 9 bases. V was clipped by 4 bases and J by 10 bases; unmatched bases: 6. The CDR3 length is 13 residues. Germline CDR1 reads SGHRS; CDR2 reads YFSETQ. The CDR3 DNA is TGCGCCAGCAGCCTAGCGGGAACAGAAGAGCAGTTCTTC. It translates to CASSLAGTEEQFF.

The genes are TRBV20-1 and TRBJ2-1; D may be TRBD1 or TRBD2 (5 bases each). Germline V gives CDR1 DFQATT, CDR2 SNEGSKA (reference sequence). Trimming took off 5 bases at V and 6 bases at J, with 14 bases between the two ends. The CDR3 covers 13 residues. The CDR3 region has the DNA TGCAGTGCTCGGGACCATATTGTCAATGAGCAGTTCTTC. This sequence encodes CSARDHIVNEQFF.

The chain employs TRBV2 and TRBJ2-7, with D tentatively TRBD2 (5 bases). Trimming shortened V by 10 bases and J by 0 bases, and 10 bases separated the two germline ends. Germline CDR1 and CDR2: SNHLY and FYNNEI. This CDR3 contains 12 residues. The DNA for the CDR3 is TGTGCCACCACGAGGGACTCCTACGAGCAGTACTTC. It yields the protein CATTRDSYEQYF.

This clonotype was observed once. This chain uses TRBV29-1 with TRBJ1-2, with D perhaps TRBD1 (5 bases). Germline loops: CDR1 SQVTM, CDR2 ANQGSEA. The CDR3 spans 15 residues. Trimming removed 0 bases at V and 5 bases at J, with 16 bases between. The CDR3 protein is CSVEDMRGVGYGYTF. The DNA of the CDR3 is TGCAGCGTTGAAGATATGCGGGGCGTAGGTTATGGCTACACCTTC.

With regard to this clonotype: A clone one base away is much larger, so this may be a read error. This sequence joins TRBV14 and TRBJ2-6, with D possibly TRBD2 on 5 matching bases. This CDR3 has 13 amino acids. Germline values: CDR1 SGHDN, CDR2 FVKESK. The chain's CDR3 is CASRDSEANVLTF. DNA for the CDR3: TGTGCCAGCAGGGACTCTGAGGCCAACGTCCTGACTTTC.

This clonotype was seen a handful of times. The J gene is TRBJ1-6, the V gene TRBV5-1; 7 bases fit TRBD1. The V segment lost 0 bases and the J segment 9 bases; nucleotides outside the gene matches: 3. CDR3 length: 14 residues. CDR1 and CDR2 from the germline V gene are SGHRS and YFSETQ. CDR3 protein: CASSLGQGGSPLHF. The CDR3 DNA reads TGCGCCAGCAGCTTGGGACAGGGAGGTTCACCCCTCCACTTT. Full variable domain (missing parts from reference TRBV5-1 and TRBJ1-6): KAGVTQTPRYLIKTRGQQVTLSCSPISGHRSVSWYQQTPGQGLQFLFEYFSETQRNKGNFPGRFSGRQFSNSRSEMNVSTLELGDSALYLCASSLGQGGSPLHFGNGTRLTVT.

This clonotype was counted only a few times. The rearrangement joins TRBV12-3 or TRBV12-4 to TRBJ2-5; 7 bases map to TRBD1. The CDR3 is 13 residues long. The junction had 5 bases not matched to a gene; V was cut back by 8 bases and J by 2 bases. The CDR3 sequence is CASGQVGQETQYF. The CDR3 region has the DNA TGTGCCAGCGGACAGGTCGGACAAGAGACCCAGTACTTC.

The CDR3 protein is CAIREDGAGGGDTQYF. The CDR3 DNA is TGTGCCATCAGGGAGGACGGAGCGGGCGGGGGGGATACGCAGTATTTT. The chain recombines TRBV10-3 with TRBJ2-3; 8 bases fit TRBD2. CDR3 length equals 16 residues. Germline lookup yields CDR1 ENHRY and CDR2 SYGVKD. The J segment lost 6 bases and the V segment lost 6 bases, leaving 14 bases of the junction unmatched.

With respect to this clonotype: At one of its ends the junction is not consistent with the germline gene, which may arise from a read error. This chain connects TRBV12-3 or TRBV12-4 to TRBJ2-5, with D uncertain. Gene TRBJ2-7 matches the end of the DNA better, so the J call may be wrong. CDR3 length: 12 amino acids. The CDR3 spells CASSPESCEQYF. In nucleotides, the CDR3 is TGTGCCAGCAGTCCAGAATCCTGCGAGCAGTACTTC.

This chain uses TRBV27 with TRBJ1-5; D gene uncertain. The V end lost 3 bases, the J end lost 0 bases, and 9 bases lay between the germline ends. There are 15 residues in the CDR3. Germline lookup yields CDR1 MNHEY and CDR2 SMNVEV (reference sequence). CDR3 protein: CASSFGGYSNQPQHF. CDR3 sequence (DNA): TGTGCCAGCAGTTTTGGCGGATATAGCAATCAGCCCCAGCATTTT.

The table lists this clonotype with a few counts. The rearrangement uses TRBV27 and TRBJ2-3, with D hard to call. Germline loops: CDR1 MNHEY, CDR2 SMNVEV (reference sequence). The CDR3 has 15 amino acids. Trimming cost V 5 bases and J 0 bases, with 12 bases left between them. CDR3 loop: CASSLSKTSTDTQYF. The CDR3 nucleotides read TGTGCCAGCAGTCTCAGTAAGACTAGCACAGATACGCAGTATTTT.

The V gene is TRBV4-1, the J gene TRBJ1-2, with a weak D call TRBD1 (5 bases). V lost 5 bases and J lost 6, with 13 bases in between. The CDR3 has 13 amino acids. The germline V gene encodes CDR1 MGHRA and CDR2 YSYEKL. CDR3 bases: TGCGCCAGCAGCTGGCCGGGGCGGCATGGCTACACCTTC. Translated: CASSWPGRHGYTF.